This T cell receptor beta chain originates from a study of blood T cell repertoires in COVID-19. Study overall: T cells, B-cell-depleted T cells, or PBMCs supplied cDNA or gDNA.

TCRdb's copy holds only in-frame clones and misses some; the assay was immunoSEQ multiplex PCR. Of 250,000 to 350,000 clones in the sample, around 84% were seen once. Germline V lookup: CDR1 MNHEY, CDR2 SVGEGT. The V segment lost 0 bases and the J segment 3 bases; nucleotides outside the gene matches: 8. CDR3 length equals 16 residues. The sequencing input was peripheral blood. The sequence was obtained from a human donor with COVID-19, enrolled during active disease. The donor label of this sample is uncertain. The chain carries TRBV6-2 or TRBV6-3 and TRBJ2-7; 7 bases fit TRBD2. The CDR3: CASSYSSLAMHYEQYF. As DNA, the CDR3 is TGTGCCAGCAGTTACTCGTCACTAGCGATGCACTACGAGCAGTACTTC.